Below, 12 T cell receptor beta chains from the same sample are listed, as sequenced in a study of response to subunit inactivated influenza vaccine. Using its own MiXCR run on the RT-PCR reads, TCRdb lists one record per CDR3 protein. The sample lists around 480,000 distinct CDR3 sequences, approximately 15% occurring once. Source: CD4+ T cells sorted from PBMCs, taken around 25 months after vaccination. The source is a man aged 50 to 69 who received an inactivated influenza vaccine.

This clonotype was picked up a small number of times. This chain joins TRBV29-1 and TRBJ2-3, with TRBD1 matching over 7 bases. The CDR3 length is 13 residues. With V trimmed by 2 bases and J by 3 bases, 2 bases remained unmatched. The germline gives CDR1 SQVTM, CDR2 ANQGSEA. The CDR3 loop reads CSVEKGATDTQYF. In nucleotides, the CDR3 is TGCAGCGTTGAAAAGGGGGCTACAGATACGCAGTATTTT.

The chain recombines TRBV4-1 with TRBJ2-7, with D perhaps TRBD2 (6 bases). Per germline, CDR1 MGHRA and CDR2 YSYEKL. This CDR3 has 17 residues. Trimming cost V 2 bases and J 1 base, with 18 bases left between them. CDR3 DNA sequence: TGCGCCAGCAGCCAATTAGCTTCGGGGGTGGAATCCTACGAGCAGTACTTC. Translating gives CASSQLASGVESYEQYF.

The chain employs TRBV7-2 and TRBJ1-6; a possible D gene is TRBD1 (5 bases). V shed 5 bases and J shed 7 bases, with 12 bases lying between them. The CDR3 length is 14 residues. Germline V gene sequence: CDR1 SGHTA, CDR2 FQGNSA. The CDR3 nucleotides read TGTGCCAGCAGCATGGGACGGGGGAATTCACCCCTCCACTTT. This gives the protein CASSMGRGNSPLHF.

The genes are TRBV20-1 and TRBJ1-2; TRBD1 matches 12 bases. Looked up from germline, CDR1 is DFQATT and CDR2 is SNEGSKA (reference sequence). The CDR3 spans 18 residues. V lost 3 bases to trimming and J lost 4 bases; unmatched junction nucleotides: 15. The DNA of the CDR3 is TGCAGTGCTAGGGTTTGGGGGACAGGGGGCGAGAAAGGCTATGGCTACACCTTC. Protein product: CSARVWGTGGEKGYGYTF.

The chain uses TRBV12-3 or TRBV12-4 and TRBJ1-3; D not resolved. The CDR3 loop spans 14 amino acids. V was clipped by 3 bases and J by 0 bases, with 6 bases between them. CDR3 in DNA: TGTGCCAGCAGTTTTCACAGCTCTGGAAACACCATATATTTT. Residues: CASSFHSSGNTIYF.

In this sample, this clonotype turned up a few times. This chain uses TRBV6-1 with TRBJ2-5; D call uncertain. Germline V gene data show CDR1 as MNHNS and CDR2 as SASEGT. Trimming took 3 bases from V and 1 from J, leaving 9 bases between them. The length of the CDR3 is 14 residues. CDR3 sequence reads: CASSDRRSQETQYF. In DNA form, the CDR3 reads TGTGCCAGCAGTGACAGGCGCTCCCAAGAGACCCAGTACTTC.

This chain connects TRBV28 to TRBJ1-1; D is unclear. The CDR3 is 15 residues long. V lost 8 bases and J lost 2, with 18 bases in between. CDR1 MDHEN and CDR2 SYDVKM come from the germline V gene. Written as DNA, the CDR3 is TGTGCCAGCCGCCTGGCAGGACGCCTTAACACTGAAGCTTTCTTT. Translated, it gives CASRLAGRLNTEAFF.

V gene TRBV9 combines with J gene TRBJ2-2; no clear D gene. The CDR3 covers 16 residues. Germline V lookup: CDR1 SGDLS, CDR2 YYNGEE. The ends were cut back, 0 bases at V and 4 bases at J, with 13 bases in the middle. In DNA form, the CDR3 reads TGTGCCAGCAGCGTAGGTCCGACAATCGTCACCGGGGAGCTGTTTTTT. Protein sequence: CASSVGPTIVTGELFF.

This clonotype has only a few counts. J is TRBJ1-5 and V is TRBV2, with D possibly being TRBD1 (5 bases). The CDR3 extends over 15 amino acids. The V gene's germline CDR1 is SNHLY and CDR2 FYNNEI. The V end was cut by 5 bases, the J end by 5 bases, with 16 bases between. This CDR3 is CASSRIGTQYQPQHF. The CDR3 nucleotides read TGTGCCAGCAGTCGAATCGGGACCCAATATCAGCCCCAGCATTTT.

The CDR3 region is CASSAARTSGFSTDTQYF. CDR3 bases: TGTGCCAGCTCAGCCGCTAGGACTAGCGGGTTCAGCACAGATACGCAGTATTTT. The gene calls are TRBV18 and TRBJ2-3, with 11 bases lining up with TRBD2. Unmatched junction bases numbered 10, after V lost 5 bases and J lost 0 bases. The CDR3 is 18 amino acids. Per germline, CDR1 KGHSH and CDR2 LQKENI.

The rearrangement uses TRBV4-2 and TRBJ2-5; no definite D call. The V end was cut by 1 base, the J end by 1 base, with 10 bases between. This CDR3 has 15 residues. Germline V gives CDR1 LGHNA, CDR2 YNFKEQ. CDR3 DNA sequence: TGTGCCAGCAGCCAAGGCGGCGGACCCCAAGAGACCCAGTACTTC. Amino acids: CASSQGGGPQETQYF.

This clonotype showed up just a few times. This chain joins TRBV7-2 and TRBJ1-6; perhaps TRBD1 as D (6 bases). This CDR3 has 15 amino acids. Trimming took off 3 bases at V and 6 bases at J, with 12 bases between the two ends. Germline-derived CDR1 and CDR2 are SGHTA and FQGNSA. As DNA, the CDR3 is TGTGCCAGCAGCTTCGGACAGAGGATTAATTCACCCCTCCACTTT. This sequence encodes CASSFGQRINSPLHF.